This TCR beta chain stems from a study of T cell responses to AZD1222 COVID-19 vaccine. Germline V gene sequence: CDR1 SQVTM, CDR2 ANQGSEA. This CDR3 spans 11 amino acids. V trimming: 4 bases; J trimming: 9 bases; junction bases outside the gene matches: 4. TCRdb's copy holds only in-frame clones and misses some; the assay was immunoSEQ multiplex PCR. The sample lists 100,000 to 130,000 clones; about 90% were seen once. Findings of the study overall: Spike as a whole was targeted by vaccine-associated CD4 TCRs, dominant at 160-218 and 743-854.

This clone was seen a few times. Antigen: not known. The gene calls are TRBV29-1 and TRBJ2-7; 9 positions match TRBD2. Sequenced here: peripheral blood, sampled on day 0 of AZD1222 vaccination. The sequence came from an adult in good health. CDR3 sequence (DNA): TGCAGCGTTGGCCTAGCGGGGAGGCAGTACTTC. Translated, it gives CSVGLAGRQYF.